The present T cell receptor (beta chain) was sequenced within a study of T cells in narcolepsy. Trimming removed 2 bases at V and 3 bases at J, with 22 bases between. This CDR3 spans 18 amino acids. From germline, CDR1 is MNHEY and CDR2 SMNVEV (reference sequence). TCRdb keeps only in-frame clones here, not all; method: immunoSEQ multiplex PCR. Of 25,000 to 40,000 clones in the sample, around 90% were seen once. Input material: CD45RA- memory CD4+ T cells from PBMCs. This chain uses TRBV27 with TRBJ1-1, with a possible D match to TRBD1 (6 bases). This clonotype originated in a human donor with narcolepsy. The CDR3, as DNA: TGTGCCAGCAGTTTAGGGGATCCGGTGGGACAATGGGACACTGAAGCTTTCTTT. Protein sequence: CASSLGDPVGQWDTEAFF.